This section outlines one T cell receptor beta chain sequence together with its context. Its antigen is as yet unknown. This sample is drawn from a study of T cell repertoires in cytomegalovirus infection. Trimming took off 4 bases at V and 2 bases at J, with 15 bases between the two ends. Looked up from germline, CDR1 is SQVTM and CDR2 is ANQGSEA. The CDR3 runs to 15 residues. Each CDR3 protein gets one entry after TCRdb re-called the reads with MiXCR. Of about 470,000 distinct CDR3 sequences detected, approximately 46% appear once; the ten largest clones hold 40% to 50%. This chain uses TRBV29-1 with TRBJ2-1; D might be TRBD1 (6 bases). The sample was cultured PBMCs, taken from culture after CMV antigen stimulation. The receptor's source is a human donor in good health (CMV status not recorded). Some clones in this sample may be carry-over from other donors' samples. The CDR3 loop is CSVGAGVFPYNEQFF. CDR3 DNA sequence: TGCAGCGTTGGAGCAGGGGTGTTCCCCTACAATGAGCAGTTCTTC.